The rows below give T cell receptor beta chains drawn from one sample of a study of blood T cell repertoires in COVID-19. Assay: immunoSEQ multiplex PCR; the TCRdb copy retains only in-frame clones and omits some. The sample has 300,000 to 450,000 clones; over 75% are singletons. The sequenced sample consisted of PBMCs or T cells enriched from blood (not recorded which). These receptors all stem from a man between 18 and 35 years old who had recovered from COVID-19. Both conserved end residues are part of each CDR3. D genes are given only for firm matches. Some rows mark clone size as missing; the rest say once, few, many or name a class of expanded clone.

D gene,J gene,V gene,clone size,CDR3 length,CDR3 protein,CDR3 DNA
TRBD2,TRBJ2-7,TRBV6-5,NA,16,CASSYSSGGASYEQYF,TGTGCCAGCAGTTACTCGAGCGGGGGGGCCTCCTACGAGCAGTACTTC
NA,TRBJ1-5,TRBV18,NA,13,CASSPGGDQPQHF,TGTGCCAGCTCACCAGGGGGCGATCAGCCCCAGCATTTT
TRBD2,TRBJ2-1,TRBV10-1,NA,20,CASGRPPGREGFAIDNEQFF,TGCGCCAGCGGCCGCCCGCCCGGGCGGGAGGGCTTTGCTATCGACAATGAGCAGTTCTTC
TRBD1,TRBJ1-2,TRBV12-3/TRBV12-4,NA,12,CASSFTGVGYTF,TGTGCCAGCAGTTTCACAGGGGTGGGCTACACCTTC
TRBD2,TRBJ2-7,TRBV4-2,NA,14,CASSLGGGSPEQYF,TGTGCCAGCAGCCTTGGCGGGGGGTCCCCCGAGCAGTACTTC
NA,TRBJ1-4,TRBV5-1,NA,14,CASSGQGLGEKLFF,TGCGCCAGCAGCGGGCAGGGTCTGGGTGAAAAACTGTTTTTT
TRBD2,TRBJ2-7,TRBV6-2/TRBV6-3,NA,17,CASSILRTSGFGYEQYF,TGTGCCAGCAGTATCCTCCGGACTAGCGGGTTCGGCTACGAGCAGTACTTC
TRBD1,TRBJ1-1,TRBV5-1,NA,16,CASNPGPGQGHTEAFF,TGCGCCAGCAACCCCGGTCCGGGACAGGGTCACACTGAAGCTTTCTTT
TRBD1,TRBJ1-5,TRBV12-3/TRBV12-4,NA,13,CASSPGGRQPQHF,TGTGCCAGCAGCCCAGGGGGCCGCCAACCCCAGCATTTT
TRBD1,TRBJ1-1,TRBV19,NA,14,CASSLQGYLTEAFF,TGTGCCAGTAGTTTACAGGGGTATCTCACTGAAGCTTTCTTT
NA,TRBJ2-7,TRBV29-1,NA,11,CSVVRGNEQYF,TGCAGCGTTGTCAGAGGGAACGAGCAGTACTTC
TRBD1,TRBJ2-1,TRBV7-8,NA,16,CASSGAGTGENNEQFF,TGTGCCAGCAGCGGAGCCGGGACAGGGGAGAACAATGAGCAGTTCTTC
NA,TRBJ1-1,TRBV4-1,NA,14,CASSQDGRRTEAFF,TGCGCCAGCAGCCAAGATGGGAGACGAACTGAAGCTTTCTTT
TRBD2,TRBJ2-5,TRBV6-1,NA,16,CASSEGSGRQQETQYF,TGTGCCAGCAGTGAAGGTAGCGGGAGGCAACAAGAGACCCAGTACTTC
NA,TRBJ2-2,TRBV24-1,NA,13,CATSRNGIGELFF,TGTGCCACCAGTAGAAACGGGATCGGGGAGCTGTTTTTT
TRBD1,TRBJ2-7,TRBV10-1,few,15,CASSEGQGPTYEQYF,TGCGCCAGCAGTGAGGGACAGGGGCCTACCTACGAGCAGTACTTC
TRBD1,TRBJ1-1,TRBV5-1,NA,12,CASSSGTVEAFF,TGCGCCAGCAGCTCGGGGACAGTTGAAGCTTTCTTT
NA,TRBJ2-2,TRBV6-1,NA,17,CASSEQPTGSYTGELFF,TGTGCCAGCAGTGAACAACCTACAGGGAGTTACACCGGGGAGCTGTTTTTT
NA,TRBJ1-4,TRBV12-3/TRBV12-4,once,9,CASRAPSLF,TGTGCCAGCAGGGCCCCTAGCCTTTTT
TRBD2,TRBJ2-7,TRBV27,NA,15,CASRTSGRALDEQYF,TGTGCCAGTAGGACTAGCGGGAGGGCCCTGGACGAGCAGTACTTC
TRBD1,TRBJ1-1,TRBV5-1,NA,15,CASSNPGQGATEAFF,TGCGCCAGCAGCAACCCGGGACAGGGGGCCACTGAAGCTTTCTTT
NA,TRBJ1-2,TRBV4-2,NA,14,CASSPRRESGVYTF,TGTGCCAGCAGCCCGCGCCGGGAGTCCGGGGTCTACACCTTC
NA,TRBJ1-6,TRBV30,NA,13,CAWRVGARSPLHF,TGTGCCTGGAGAGTAGGGGCACGGTCACCCCTCCACTTT
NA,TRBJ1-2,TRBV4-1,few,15,CASSQTTEANYGYTF,TGCGCCAGCAGCCAAACGACAGAAGCCAACTATGGCTACACCTTC
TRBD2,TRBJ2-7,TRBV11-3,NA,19,CASSLTSRTGGSVRYEQYF,TGTGCCAGCAGCTTAACTTCCCGAACGGGAGGGTCTGTTCGCTACGAGCAGTACTTC
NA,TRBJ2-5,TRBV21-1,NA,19,CASSEKPGQGAPTGETQYF,TGTGCCAGCTCCGAGAAACCGGGACAGGGGGCCCCCACGGGTGAGACCCAGTACTTC
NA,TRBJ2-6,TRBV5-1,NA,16,CASKSGGRSGANVLTF,TGCGCCAGCAAGTCAGGAGGGAGATCTGGGGCCAACGTCCTGACTTTC
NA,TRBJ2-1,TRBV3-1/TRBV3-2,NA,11,CASALRNEQFF,TGTGCCAGCGCGCTGAGGAATGAGCAGTTCTTC
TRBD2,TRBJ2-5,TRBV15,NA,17,CATSRSTTSGSIGTQYF,TGTGCCACCAGCCGAAGTACTACTAGCGGGAGTATCGGGACCCAGTACTTC
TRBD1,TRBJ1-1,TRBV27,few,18,CASSFAGGPGQINTEAFF,TGTGCCAGCAGTTTTGCGGGGGGGCCGGGACAGATAAACACTGAAGCTTTCTTT
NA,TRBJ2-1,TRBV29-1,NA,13,CSVWRVGDNEQFF,TGCAGCGTGTGGAGGGTTGGGGACAATGAGCAGTTCTTC
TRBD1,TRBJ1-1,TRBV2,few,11,CARQGRTEAFF,TGTGCCAGACAGGGGAGAACTGAAGCTTTCTTT
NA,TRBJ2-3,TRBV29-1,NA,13,CTGSVSSTDTQYF,TGCACCGGTAGCGTGTCTAGCACAGATACGCAGTATTTT
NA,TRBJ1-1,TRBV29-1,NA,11,CSVGSSTEAFF,TGCAGCGTTGGGTCGAGCACTGAAGCTTTCTTT
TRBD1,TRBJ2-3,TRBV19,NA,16,CASSIYPGQGSDTQYF,TGTGCCAGTAGTATCTATCCGGGACAGGGGTCAGATACGCAGTATTTT
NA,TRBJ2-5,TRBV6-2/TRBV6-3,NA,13,CASSRRPGETQYF,TGTGCCAGCAGTCGCAGACCCGGGGAGACCCAGTACTTC
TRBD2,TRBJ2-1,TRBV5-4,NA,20,CASSPLPTSGSLISYNEQFF,TGTGCCAGCAGCCCTTTACCGACTAGCGGGAGCCTAATCTCATACAATGAGCAGTTCTTC
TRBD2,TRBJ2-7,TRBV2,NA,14,CASSGTSGTYEQYF,TGTGCCAGCAGTGGGACTAGCGGGACTTACGAGCAGTACTTC